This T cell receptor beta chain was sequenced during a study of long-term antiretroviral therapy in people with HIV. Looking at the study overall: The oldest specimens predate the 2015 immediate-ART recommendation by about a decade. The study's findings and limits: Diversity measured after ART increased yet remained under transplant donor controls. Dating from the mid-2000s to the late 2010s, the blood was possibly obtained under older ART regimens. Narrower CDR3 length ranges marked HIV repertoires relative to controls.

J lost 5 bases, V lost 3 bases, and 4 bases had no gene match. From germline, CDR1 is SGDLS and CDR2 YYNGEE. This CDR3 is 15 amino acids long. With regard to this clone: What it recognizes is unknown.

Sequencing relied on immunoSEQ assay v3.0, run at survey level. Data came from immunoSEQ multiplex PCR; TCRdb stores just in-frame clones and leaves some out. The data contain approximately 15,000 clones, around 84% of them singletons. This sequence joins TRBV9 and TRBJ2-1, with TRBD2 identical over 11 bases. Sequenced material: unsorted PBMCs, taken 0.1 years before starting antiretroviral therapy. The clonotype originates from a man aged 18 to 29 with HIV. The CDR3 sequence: CASSGLAGRDNEQFF. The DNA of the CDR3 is TGTGCCAGCAGCGGACTAGCGGGGAGAGACAATGAGCAGTTCTTC.